Shown below are 8 T cell receptor beta chains from a single sample sequenced in a study of blood T cell repertoires in COVID-19. Assay: immunoSEQ multiplex PCR; the TCRdb copy retains only in-frame clones and omits some. The sample holds 65,000 to 90,000 clones, 75% to 80% seen once. Sequencing used peripheral blood. These receptors originate from a man aged 65 to 79 with COVID-19, enrolled during active disease.

This clone occurred once. This chain joins TRBV6-1 and TRBJ1-2; D is unclear. The germline V gene has CDR1 MNHNS and CDR2 SASEGT. The V end lost 1 base, the J end lost 8 bases, and 17 bases lay between the germline ends. The CDR3 is 15 amino acids. CDR3 protein: CASSEGLEIGSGYTF. For the CDR3, the DNA is TGTGCCAGCAGTGAAGGGTTGGAGATCGGGAGCGGCTACACCTTC.

The rearrangement links TRBV3-1 (or the pseudogene TRBV3-2) to TRBJ2-2; a possible D gene is TRBD1 (6 bases). The germline CDR1 and CDR2 sequences are LGHDT and YNNKEL (reference sequence). The CDR3 has 16 residues. The V end was cut by 4 bases, the J end by 2 bases, with 14 bases between. The CDR3 nucleotides read TGTGCCAGCAGCCGCACGGGGACATTAAACACCGGGGAGCTGTTTTTT. Translation gives CASSRTGTLNTGELFF.

The rearrangement joins TRBV9 to TRBJ2-7; possible D gene TRBD2, 5 bases. Germline CDR1 reads SGDLS; CDR2 reads YYNGEE. The CDR3 is 15 residues long. Trimming pared 0 bases from V and 3 bases from J, leaving 13 bases between. The CDR3 DNA follows: TGTGCCAGCAGCGTAGGTAGCGAGTACGACTACGAGCAGTACTTC. Protein sequence: CASSVGSEYDYEQYF.

The CDR3 region is CASSSDSWAEAFF. CDR3 coding DNA: TGTGCCAGCAGTTCGGACAGCTGGGCTGAAGCTTTCTTT. The chain carries TRBV6-6 and TRBJ1-1; possibly TRBD1 for D (6 bases). Germline V CDR1 and CDR2: MNHNY, SVGAGI (reference sequence). The CDR3 spans 13 residues. Between the trimmed V and J ends, which lost 4 bases and 6 bases, there was a span of 12 bases.

The chain links TRBV6-6 to TRBJ1-2, with a tentative D call TRBD1 (6 bases). Trimming left V 6 bases short and J 2 bases short, with 10 bases between. Germline V lookup: CDR1 MNHNY, CDR2 SVGAGI (reference sequence). CDR3 length equals 13 residues. The CDR3 DNA sequence: TGTGCCAGCAGCCACGGACAGAACTATGGCTACACCTTC. This translates into CASSHGQNYGYTF.

CDR3 loop: CASSPGLSSTDTQYF. Here the CDR3 DNA reads TGTGCCAGCAGCCCGGGACTATCTAGCACAGATACGCAGTATTTT. The chain uses TRBV11-3 and TRBJ2-3; 7 nucleotides match TRBD2. Trimming took 5 bases from V and 0 from J; bases not matched to a gene: 5. Germline CDR1 is SGHNT and CDR2 is YENEEA. This CDR3 comprises 15 residues.

J is TRBJ2-4 and V is TRBV6-2 or TRBV6-3, with 8 nucleotides matching TRBD1. Germline V gives CDR1 MNHEY, CDR2 SVGEGT. With 4 bases clipped from V and 0 bases from J, the junction kept 2 bases outside the gene matches. The CDR3 covers 15 residues. The CDR3: CASSSDRAAKNIQYF. CDR3 in DNA: TGTGCCAGCAGTTCGGACAGGGCAGCCAAAAACATTCAGTACTTC.

The chain employs TRBV19 and TRBJ1-2; D possibly corresponds to TRBD1 (5 bases). CDR1 and CDR2 (germline): LNHDA, SQIVND (reference sequence). The CDR3 has 14 residues. V lost 2 bases and J 10 bases, leaving 17 bases between the germline ends. The CDR3: CASSIRGLGNFYTF. In DNA form, the CDR3 reads TGTGCCAGTAGTATAAGGGGCCTAGGGAACTTCTACACCTTC.